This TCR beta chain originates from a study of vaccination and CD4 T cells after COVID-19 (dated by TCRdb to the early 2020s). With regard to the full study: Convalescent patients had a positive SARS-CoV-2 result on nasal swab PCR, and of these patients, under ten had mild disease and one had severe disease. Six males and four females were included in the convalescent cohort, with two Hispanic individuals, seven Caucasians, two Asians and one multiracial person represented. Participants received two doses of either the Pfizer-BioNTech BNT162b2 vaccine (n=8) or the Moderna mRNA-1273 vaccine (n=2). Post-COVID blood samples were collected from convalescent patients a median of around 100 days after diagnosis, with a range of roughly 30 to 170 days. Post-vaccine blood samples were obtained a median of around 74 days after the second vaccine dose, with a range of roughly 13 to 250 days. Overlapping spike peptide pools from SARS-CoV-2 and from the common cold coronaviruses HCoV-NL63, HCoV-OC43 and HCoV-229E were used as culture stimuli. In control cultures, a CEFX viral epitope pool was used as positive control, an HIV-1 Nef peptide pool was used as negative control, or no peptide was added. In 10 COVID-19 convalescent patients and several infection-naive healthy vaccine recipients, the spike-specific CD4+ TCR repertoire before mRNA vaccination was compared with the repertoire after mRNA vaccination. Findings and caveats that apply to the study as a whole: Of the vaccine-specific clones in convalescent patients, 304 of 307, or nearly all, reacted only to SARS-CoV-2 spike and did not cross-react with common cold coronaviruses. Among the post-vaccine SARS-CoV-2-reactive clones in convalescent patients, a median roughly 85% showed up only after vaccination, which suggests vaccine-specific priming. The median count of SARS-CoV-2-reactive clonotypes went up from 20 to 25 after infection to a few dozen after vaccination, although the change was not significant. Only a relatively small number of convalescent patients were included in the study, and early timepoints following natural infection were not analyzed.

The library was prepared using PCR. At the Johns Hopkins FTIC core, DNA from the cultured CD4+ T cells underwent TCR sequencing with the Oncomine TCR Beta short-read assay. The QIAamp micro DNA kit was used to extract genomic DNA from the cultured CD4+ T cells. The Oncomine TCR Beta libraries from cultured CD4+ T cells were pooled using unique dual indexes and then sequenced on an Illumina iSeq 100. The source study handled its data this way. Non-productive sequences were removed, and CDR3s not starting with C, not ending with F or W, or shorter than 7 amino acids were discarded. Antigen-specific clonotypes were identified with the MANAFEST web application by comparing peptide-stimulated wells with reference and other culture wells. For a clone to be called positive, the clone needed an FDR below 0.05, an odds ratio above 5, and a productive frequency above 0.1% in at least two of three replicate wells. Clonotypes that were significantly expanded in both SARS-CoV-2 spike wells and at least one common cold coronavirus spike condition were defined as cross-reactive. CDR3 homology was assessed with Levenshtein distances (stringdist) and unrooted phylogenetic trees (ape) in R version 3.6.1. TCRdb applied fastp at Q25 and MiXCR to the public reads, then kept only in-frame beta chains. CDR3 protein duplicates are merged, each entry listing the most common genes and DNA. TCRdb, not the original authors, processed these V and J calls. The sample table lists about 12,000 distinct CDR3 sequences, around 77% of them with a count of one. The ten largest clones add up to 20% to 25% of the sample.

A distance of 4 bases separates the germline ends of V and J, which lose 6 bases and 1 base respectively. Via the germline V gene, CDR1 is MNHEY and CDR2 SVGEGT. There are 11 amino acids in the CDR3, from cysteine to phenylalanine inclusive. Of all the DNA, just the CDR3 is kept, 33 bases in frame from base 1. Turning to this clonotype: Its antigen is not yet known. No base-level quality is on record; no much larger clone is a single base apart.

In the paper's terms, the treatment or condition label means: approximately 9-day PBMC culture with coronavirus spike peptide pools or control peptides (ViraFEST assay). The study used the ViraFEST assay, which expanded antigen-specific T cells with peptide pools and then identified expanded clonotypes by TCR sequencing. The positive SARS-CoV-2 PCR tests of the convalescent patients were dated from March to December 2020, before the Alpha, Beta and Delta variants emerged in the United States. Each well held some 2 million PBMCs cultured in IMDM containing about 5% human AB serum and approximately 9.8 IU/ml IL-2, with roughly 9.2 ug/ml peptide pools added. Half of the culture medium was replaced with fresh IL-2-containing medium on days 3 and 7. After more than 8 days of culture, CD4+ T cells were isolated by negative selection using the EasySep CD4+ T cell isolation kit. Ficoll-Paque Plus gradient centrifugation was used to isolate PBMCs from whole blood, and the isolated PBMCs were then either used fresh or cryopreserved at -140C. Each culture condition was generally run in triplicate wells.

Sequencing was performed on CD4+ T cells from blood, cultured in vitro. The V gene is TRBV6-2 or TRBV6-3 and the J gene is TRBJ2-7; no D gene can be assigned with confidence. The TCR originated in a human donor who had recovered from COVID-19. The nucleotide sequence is TGTGCCAGCAGCAGATCCTACGAGCAGTACTTC. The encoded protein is CASSRSYEQYF.